This TCR beta chain was sequenced during a study of blood T cell repertoires in COVID-19. Study context: Acute and convalescent COVID-19 samples came from the United States, Italy and Spain. The analysed material was cDNA or gDNA that came from T cells, B-cell-depleted T cells, or PBMCs.

In its sample, this clone was seen a few times. Trimming stripped 0 bases from V and 2 bases from J, with 9 bases between. CDR1 SGHRS and CDR2 YFSETQ come from the germline V gene. There are 15 residues in the CDR3. Authors' data handling: Amplification of reference gene primers was used by the study to estimate nucleated cell counts. Repertoires were generated with immunoSEQ multiplex PCR, while TCRdb's copy carries only in-frame clones and drops some. The V and J calls and clone size were taken over from that table, and D and trimming were inferred from the DNA. This sample has roughly 200,000 clones; about 88% occur once, and the top ten carry roughly 6.2%.

The genes are TRBV5-1 and TRBJ1-3; no clear D gene. This clonotype originated in a woman in her thirties or forties who had recovered from COVID-19. Sequencing was performed on peripheral blood. This chain's CDR3 is CASSLAEGPGNTIYF. Written as DNA, the CDR3 is TGCGCCAGCAGCTTGGCGGAGGGTCCTGGAAACACCATATATTTT.